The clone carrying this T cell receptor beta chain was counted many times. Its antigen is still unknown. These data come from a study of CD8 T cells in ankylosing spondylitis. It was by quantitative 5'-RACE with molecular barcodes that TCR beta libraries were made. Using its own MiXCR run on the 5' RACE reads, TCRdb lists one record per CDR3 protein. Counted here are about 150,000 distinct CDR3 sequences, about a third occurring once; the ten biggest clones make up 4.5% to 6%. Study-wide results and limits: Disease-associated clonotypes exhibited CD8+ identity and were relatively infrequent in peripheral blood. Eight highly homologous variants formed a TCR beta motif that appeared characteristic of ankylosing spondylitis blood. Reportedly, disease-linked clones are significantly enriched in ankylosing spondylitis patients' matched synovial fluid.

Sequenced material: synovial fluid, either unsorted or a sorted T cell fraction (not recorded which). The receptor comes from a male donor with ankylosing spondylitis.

The CDR3 nucleotides are TGTGCCAGCCCGGGAGTGAACACCGGGGAGCTGTTTTTT. Encoded protein: CASPGVNTGELFF. This chain connects TRBV7-2 to TRBJ2-2, with D tentatively TRBD2 (6 bases). Looked up from germline, CDR1 is SGHTA and CDR2 is FQGNSA. V gave up 8 bases and J gave up 1 base, with 8 bases separating them. CDR3 length: 13 amino acids.